The present T cell receptor (beta chain) was sequenced within a study of blood T cell repertoires in COVID-19. Study background: Nucleic acid was either cDNA or gDNA, and it came from T cells, B-cell-depleted T cells, or PBMCs.

Germline assignment: CDR1 SGDLS and CDR2 YYNGEE. The CDR3 extends over 13 amino acids. V lost 0 bases to trimming and J lost 2 bases, with 4 bases between them. Libraries were prepared by immunoSEQ multiplex PCR; TCRdb keeps only in-frame clonotypes and omits some of them. This sample has 200,000 to 250,000 clones, with around 81% found just once. This TCR derives from a woman in her seventies with acute or convalescent COVID-19. The J gene is TRBJ2-3, the V gene TRBV9; D not resolved. The sample consisted of peripheral blood. This chain's CDR3 is CASSVDITDTQYF. The DNA of the CDR3 is TGTGCCAGCAGCGTAGATATCACAGATACGCAGTATTTT.